This TCR beta chain was recorded in a study of blood T cells in healthy people across ages. Using a J-beta primer mix together with a sample-barcoded 5' primer, a second PCR was run for roughly 7 to 12 cycles. A single record per CDR3 protein comes from TCRdb applying MiXCR to the 5' RACE reads. The sample yields about 720,000 distinct CDR3 sequences, 20% to 25% seen once. Overall study results and limits: The fall in TCR beta diversity per million T cells was roughly linear with age. Any changes in expanded clonotypes were possibly confounded, as donor CMV status remained unknown.

Total RNA amounts of at least 6 micrograms were extracted per sample. This clonotype has only one observation. The antigen remains undetermined. The V gene's germline CDR1 is SGHTA and CDR2 FQGNSA. Trimming left V 2 bases short and J 2 bases short, with 11 bases between. This CDR3 has 15 amino acids. The sample was also reused in another study, on T cells of mothers and their children. This second report adds: The study found thymic selection shapes TCR recombination output similarly in related and unrelated pairs.

This TCR came from a boy younger than 18 in good health. Sequenced: blood. The chain employs TRBV7-2 and TRBJ2-3; no reliable D call. This CDR3 is CASSLTGLTTDTQYF. The DNA for the CDR3 is TGTGCCAGCAGCTTAACGGGCTTAACCACAGATACGCAGTATTTT.